Below are 26 T cell receptor beta chains sequenced from a single sample in a study of cytomegalovirus exposure and HLA in healthy donors. Generated by immunoSEQ multiplex PCR, the TCRdb table keeps only in-frame clones and is missing some. The sample carries roughly 120,000 clones, roughly 93% recorded once. Sequencing input: PBMCs. The receptors were gathered from a woman under 30 in good health and CMV-seronegative.

The chain recombines TRBV5-1 with TRBJ2-5; 11 nucleotides align to TRBD2. This CDR3 comprises 15 residues. V lost 5 bases to trimming and J lost 4 bases; unmatched junction nucleotides: 7. CDR1 and CDR2 from the germline V gene are SGHRS and YFSETQ. The CDR3 spells CASRRTLAGVETQYF. As DNA, the CDR3 is TGCGCCAGCAGGCGTACACTAGCGGGGGTAGAGACCCAGTACTTC.

This chain uses TRBV29-1 with TRBJ2-7, with a weak D call TRBD1 (6 bases). V dropped 5 bases and J dropped 2 bases, with 16 bases sitting between them. Per germline, CDR1 SQVTM and CDR2 ANQGSEA. CDR3 length equals 14 residues. CDR3 bases: TGCAGCGTTAATCCGACAGGTAATCCCTACGAGCAGTACTTC. Translation gives CSVNPTGNPYEQYF.

This sequence joins TRBV5-6 and TRBJ1-2, with D tentatively TRBD1 (6 bases). The V gene lost 2 bases and the J gene lost 0 bases, with 8 bases spanning the gap. Germline loops: CDR1 SGHDT, CDR2 YYEEEE. This CDR3 contains 14 residues. The CDR3 bases are TGTGCCAGCAGCTTACGGGACACTAACTATGGCTACACCTTC. It is translated as CASSLRDTNYGYTF.

This sequence joins TRBV9 and TRBJ2-2, with TRBD1 matching over 7 bases. Germline V lookup: CDR1 SGDLS, CDR2 YYNGEE. The CDR3 totals 13 residues. J gave up 0 bases and V 7 bases, and 0 bases lay outside the gene matches. The CDR3 is CASDRANTGELFF. The DNA for the CDR3 is TGTGCCAGCGACAGGGCGAACACCGGGGAGCTGTTTTTT.

Here the CDR3 reads CASSLTTAEKLFF. In DNA, the CDR3 is TGTGCCAGCAGCTTAACTACGGCAGAAAAACTGTTTTTT. The rearrangement joins TRBV7-2 to TRBJ1-4, with D hard to call. CDR1 is SGHTA, CDR2 FQGNSA, per germline. The CDR3 runs to 13 residues. V lost 2 bases, J lost 8 bases, and 9 bases lay in between.

This chain links TRBV18 with TRBJ2-3, with D possibly being TRBD2 (6 bases). Trimming stripped 0 bases from V and 4 bases from J, with 14 bases between. In germline, CDR1 is KGHSH, CDR2 LQKENI. The CDR3 covers 16 residues. CDR3 protein: CASSPPLPGEADTQYF. Here the CDR3 DNA reads TGTGCCAGCTCACCACCGTTGCCGGGGGAGGCAGATACGCAGTATTTT.

The rearrangement joins TRBV7-9 to TRBJ2-7, with 8 nucleotides matching TRBD1. The CDR3 spans 16 residues. CDR1 and CDR2 (germline): SEHNR, FQNEAQ (reference sequence). Germline trimming cut 5 bases from V and 3 bases from J; bases unmatched to any gene: 12. The CDR3 nucleotides read TGTGCCAGCAGCGCCAGGACAGGGTCTCTAAGCTACGAGCAGTACTTC. Residues: CASSARTGSLSYEQYF.

Only one count was recorded for this clone. The chain joins TRBV27 to TRBJ2-2; a possible D gene is TRBD1 (5 bases). V was shortened by 5 bases and J by 5 bases, with 9 bases between the two germline ends. The germline CDR1 and CDR2 sequences are MNHEY and SMNVEV (reference sequence). The CDR3 is 13 residues long. The CDR3 DNA is TGTGCCAGCAGTCTCCACAGGACCGGGGAGCTGTTTTTT. Amino acids: CASSLHRTGELFF.

V gene TRBV19 combines with J gene TRBJ1-5; 8 bases are shared with TRBD1. CDR1 and CDR2 from the germline V gene are LNHDA and SQIVND (reference sequence). CDR3 length: 14 residues. V lost 3 bases, J lost 5 bases, and 3 bases stayed unmatched. The CDR3 bases are TGTGCCAGTAGTATCGGACAGGGAGATCAGCCCCAGCATTTT. This encodes CASSIGQGDQPQHF.

The chain links TRBV5-1 to TRBJ1-2; 9 bases align to TRBD1. Losses at the gene ends were 5 bases for V and 3 bases for J; bases not matched to a gene: 14. CDR3 length equals 17 residues. Per germline, CDR1 SGHRS and CDR2 YFSETQ. The CDR3 here is CASSYTIGTGSYYGYTF. CDR3 in DNA: TGCGCCAGCAGTTATACCATCGGGACAGGGAGTTACTATGGCTACACCTTC.

The chain uses TRBV5-1 and TRBJ1-2; no clear D gene. The CDR3 loop spans 14 amino acids. Germline V gene data show CDR1 as SGHRS and CDR2 as YFSETQ. V lost 4 bases, J lost 8 bases, and 18 bases lay in between. CDR3 region: CASSTAGNSGGYTF. The CDR3 coding sequence is TGCGCCAGCAGCACGGCCGGGAACTCTGGGGGCTACACCTTC.

The chain joins TRBV5-1 to TRBJ1-4; D call uncertain. This CDR3 comprises 13 residues. The germline V and J ends were trimmed by 0 bases and 8 bases, with 8 bases remaining between them. Germline CDR1 SGHRS, CDR2 YFSETQ. The CDR3 reads CASSLGGGEKLFF. The DNA of the CDR3 is TGCGCCAGCAGCTTGGGCGGCGGCGAAAAACTGTTTTTT.

The V gene is TRBV9, the J gene TRBJ2-1, with TRBD1 matching 8 bases. In germline, CDR1 is SGDLS, CDR2 YYNGEE. V lost 0 bases to trimming and J lost 7 bases; unmatched junction nucleotides: 6. This CDR3 comprises 15 residues. This CDR3 is CASSVEQGDINEQFF. The CDR3 coding sequence is TGTGCCAGCAGCGTAGAACAGGGGGATATAAATGAGCAGTTCTTC.

CDR3 DNA: TGTGCCAGCAGCGTAGAGGGGGCCGCTAGCACAGATACGCAGTATTTT. Protein sequence: CASSVEGAASTDTQYF. The J gene is TRBJ2-3, the V gene TRBV9; 7 bases are a match to TRBD1. V gave up 0 bases and J gave up 0 bases; unmatched junction bases: 4. The CDR3 consists of 16 residues. CDR1 is SGDLS and CDR2 is YYNGEE in the germline V gene.

V is TRBV6-1 and J is TRBJ1-2, with 7 bases matching TRBD1. The CDR3 is made up of 14 amino acids. The J segment lost 6 bases and the V segment lost 7 bases, leaving 11 bases of the junction unmatched. Looked up from germline, CDR1 is MNHNS and CDR2 is SASEGT. The CDR3 nucleotides are TGTGCCAGCAATTCGGGACAGCGATCGAATGGCTACACCTTC. This codes for CASNSGQRSNGYTF.

The gene calls are TRBV6-5 and TRBJ2-7; no definite D call. Germline loops: CDR1 MNHEY, CDR2 SVGAGI. With 5 bases removed from V and 3 bases from J, the gap between germline ends came to 5 bases. The length of the CDR3 is 11 residues. This CDR3 reads CASSNNYEQYF. CDR3 in DNA: TGTGCCAGCAGTAACAACTACGAGCAGTACTTC.

The chain employs TRBV27 and TRBJ2-7; 7 bases map to TRBD2. The V gene end was trimmed by 8 bases and the J gene end by 7 bases; junction bases not matched to a gene: 17. The CDR3 extends over 15 amino acids. Germline CDR1 reads MNHEY; CDR2 reads SMNVEV (reference sequence). The CDR3 coding sequence is TGTGCCAGCCGCGGGGTGGGAGGGCCGGGTTCGGAGCAGTACTTC. Translation gives CASRGVGGPGSEQYF.

The rearrangement links TRBV21-1 to TRBJ2-1; the table's D call, TRBD1, was not checked against the DNA. TRBV21-1 is recorded as a pseudogene. The CDR3 covers 14 residues. The CDR3 region is CASRPGQGNNEQFF. The CDR3 DNA follows: TGTGCCAGCAGGCCGGGACAGGGCAACAATGAGCAGTTCTTC.

V and J are TRBV2 and TRBJ1-4; D gene ambiguous. CDR3 length: 16 amino acids. V gave up 1 base and J gave up 1 base, with 10 bases separating them. CDR1 SNHLY and CDR2 FYNNEI come from the germline V gene. The CDR3 bases are TGTGCCAGCAGTGAAGTCAAGCCCCTAACTAATGAAAAACTGTTTTTT. This gives the protein CASSEVKPLTNEKLFF.

The chain employs TRBV2 and TRBJ2-7, with D tentatively TRBD1 (5 bases). Deletions cut 2 bases from V and 13 bases from J, with 12 bases between. This CDR3 comprises 11 residues. Germline lookup yields CDR1 SNHLY and CDR2 FYNNEI. The CDR3 protein is CASSEISQGYF. DNA for the CDR3: TGTGCCAGCAGTGAAATTAGCCAGGGTTACTTC.

This clone appeared a few times. The chain joins TRBV10-3 to TRBJ1-6, with D unclear. This CDR3 region has 12 residues. Looked up from germline, CDR1 is ENHRY and CDR2 is SYGVKD. V shed 5 bases and J shed 5 bases, with 4 bases lying between them. This CDR3 reads CAISPNNSPLHF. The CDR3 DNA reads as TGTGCCATCAGTCCTAATAATTCACCCCTCCACTTT.

The chain carries TRBV7-2 and TRBJ1-2; 7 bases map to TRBD1. The CDR3 contains 14 residues. The germline gives CDR1 SGHTA, CDR2 FQGNSA. The V segment lost 4 bases and the J segment 9 bases; nucleotides outside the gene matches: 11. The DNA for the CDR3 is TGTGCCAGCAGCTCTAGACAGGGCCCGGTTAGCTACACCTTC. The encoded protein is CASSSRQGPVSYTF.

The rearrangement joins TRBV5-4 to TRBJ2-7; D remains unclear. CDR1 SGHNT and CDR2 YYREEE come from the germline V gene (reference sequence). V lost 3 bases to trimming and J lost 0 bases, with 13 bases between them. This CDR3 comprises 15 residues. CDR3 sequence reads: CASSSRLVPSYEQYF. The CDR3 DNA reads TGTGCCAGCAGCTCACGACTTGTCCCCTCCTACGAGCAGTACTTC.

The chain couples TRBV6-1 to TRBJ2-1; 7 positions match TRBD2. CDR1 is MNHNS and CDR2 is SASEGT in the germline V gene. V dropped 2 bases and J dropped 6; count of bases not matched to a gene: 7. This CDR3 is 15 amino acids long. This CDR3 reads CASSELIGRFNEQFF. As DNA, the CDR3 is TGTGCCAGCAGTGAATTGATCGGGAGGTTCAATGAGCAGTTCTTC.

The chain uses TRBV6-1 and TRBJ2-5; 8 nucleotides match TRBD2. The V gene's germline CDR1 is MNHNS and CDR2 SASEGT. The CDR3 totals 14 residues. The V and J ends lost 6 bases and 4 bases, in that order; junction bases with no gene match: 7. The CDR3 protein is CASSPTSVLETQYF. CDR3 nucleotide sequence: TGTGCCAGCAGCCCGACTAGCGTTTTAGAGACCCAGTACTTC.

The chain couples TRBV28 to TRBJ1-2, with D possibly being TRBD1 (6 bases). From germline, CDR1 is MDHEN and CDR2 SYDVKM. There are 13 residues in the CDR3. Trimming pared 3 bases from V and 7 bases from J, leaving 12 bases between. The CDR3 region has the DNA TGTGCCAGCAGTTTGGGGGGGGCTCGTGGCTACACCTTC. This gives the protein CASSLGGARGYTF.